This T cell receptor (beta chain) came from a study of patients with pleural tuberculosis. One entry per CDR3 protein results from TCRdb running MiXCR on the reads. The sample contains some 29,000 distinct CDR3 sequences, about 20% of which appear only once. The TCR originated in a human donor with pleural tuberculosis. The sequencing sample was made of peripheral blood.

This chain's CDR3 is CSAREGTQSSYNSPLHF. As DNA, the CDR3 is TGCAGTGCTAGAGAGGGGACACAGAGCTCCTATAATTCACCCCTCCACTTT. V usage is TRBV20-1 and J usage is TRBJ1-6; perhaps TRBD1 as D (6 bases). Per the germline V gene, CDR1 is DFQATT and CDR2 is SNEGSKA (reference sequence). V lost 0 bases and J 0 bases, leaving 12 bases between the germline ends. The CDR3 runs 17 residues.